Below, 6 T cell receptor beta chains from the same sample are listed, as sequenced in a study of T cells after posttransplantation cyclophosphamide. Measured with immunoSEQ multiplex PCR; TCRdb has only the in-frame clones, and not every one. Of under 6,500 clones listed, around 93% are singletons. The sequencing sample was made of CD4+ T cells sorted from bone marrow. The receptors derive from a woman aged 55-69 years in good health, CMV-negative, and a related stem cell transplant donor.

To note about this clone: An end of the junction differs from the germline gene, which may be a read error. The chain links TRBV19 to TRBJ1-1; a weak D match, TRBD1 (6 bases). CDR3 length equals 14 residues. Germline V lookup: CDR1 LNHDA, CDR2 SQIVND (reference sequence). The CDR3 region has the DNA TGTGCCAGTAGTCCGAACACAGGGAACTCTGAAGCTTTCTTT. Protein product: CASSPNTGNSEAFF.

V and J are TRBV19 and TRBJ1-5, with a possible D match to TRBD1 (6 bases). CDR3 length: 14 residues. V was clipped by 6 bases and J by 6 bases, with 15 bases between them. In germline, CDR1 is LNHDA, CDR2 SQIVND (reference sequence). Here the CDR3 DNA reads TGTGCCAGTAGAGAGACAGGAATTACTCAGCCCCAGCATTTT. Its protein product is CASRETGITQPQHF.

CDR3 DNA: TGTGCCAGCAGCCGCCCCCAGGGAAACATTCAGTACTTC. This translates into CASSRPQGNIQYF. The chain recombines TRBV7-2 with TRBJ2-4; possibly TRBD1 for D (5 bases). The CDR3 contains 13 residues. The germline gives CDR1 SGHTA, CDR2 FQGNSA. V was pared by 5 bases and J by 6 bases, with 11 bases between.

This chain links TRBV19 with TRBJ2-1, with 7 positions matching TRBD1. Looked up from germline, CDR1 is LNHDA and CDR2 is SQIVND (reference sequence). The V gene end was trimmed by 4 bases and the J gene end by 6 bases; junction bases not matched to a gene: 12. This CDR3 comprises 16 residues. The CDR3, as DNA: TGTGCCAGTAGTAGAAACAGGGGAGAGGGCTCCAATGAGCAGTTCTTC. Translating it yields CASSRNRGEGSNEQFF.

The chain carries TRBV5-1 and TRBJ2-7; D is possibly TRBD1 (6 bases). The CDR3 length is 17 residues. Trimming shortened V by 0 bases and J by 2 bases, and 18 bases separated the two germline ends. The V gene's germline CDR1 is SGHRS and CDR2 YFSETQ. CDR3 protein: CASSLALGNTGPYEQYF. DNA of the CDR3: TGCGCCAGCAGCTTGGCCCTGGGGAACACAGGGCCCTACGAGCAGTACTTC.

The chain uses TRBV4-1 and TRBJ2-5, with 12 positions matching TRBD1. The germline V gene has CDR1 MGHRA and CDR2 YSYEKL. The CDR3 has 17 residues. V was pared by 0 bases and J by 5 bases, with 7 bases of the junction left unmatched. CDR3 in amino acids: CASSQDLGQGALETQYF. CDR3 bases: TGCGCCAGCAGCCAAGATTTGGGACAGGGGGCTTTGGAGACCCAGTACTTC.